This record covers a single TCR beta chain. Trimming pared 2 bases from V and 15 bases from J, leaving 14 bases between. This CDR3 has 12 amino acids. TCRdb reanalysed the RT-PCR reads using MiXCR and keeps one entry per CDR3 protein. The data contain 800,000 to 1,000,000 distinct CDR3 sequences, about a sixth of them seen just once; the ten biggest clones take up approximately 5.9%. The record originates from a study of patients and donors after allogeneic stem cell transplantation. This chain uses TRBV12-3 or TRBV12-4 with TRBJ2-1; D possibly matches TRBD1 or TRBD2 (6 bases each). The clonotype was recovered from a human donor who was either an allogeneic HSCT recipient or a stem cell or donor lymphocyte infusion donor (not recorded which). It is not recorded whose cells these are; they may come from a transplant donor. Sample: blood, either unsorted or a sorted T cell fraction (not recorded which). The CDR3 region has the DNA TGTGCCAGCAGTTTAAACAGGGCCGGGGGGTTCTTC. Translated, it gives CASSLNRAGGFF.